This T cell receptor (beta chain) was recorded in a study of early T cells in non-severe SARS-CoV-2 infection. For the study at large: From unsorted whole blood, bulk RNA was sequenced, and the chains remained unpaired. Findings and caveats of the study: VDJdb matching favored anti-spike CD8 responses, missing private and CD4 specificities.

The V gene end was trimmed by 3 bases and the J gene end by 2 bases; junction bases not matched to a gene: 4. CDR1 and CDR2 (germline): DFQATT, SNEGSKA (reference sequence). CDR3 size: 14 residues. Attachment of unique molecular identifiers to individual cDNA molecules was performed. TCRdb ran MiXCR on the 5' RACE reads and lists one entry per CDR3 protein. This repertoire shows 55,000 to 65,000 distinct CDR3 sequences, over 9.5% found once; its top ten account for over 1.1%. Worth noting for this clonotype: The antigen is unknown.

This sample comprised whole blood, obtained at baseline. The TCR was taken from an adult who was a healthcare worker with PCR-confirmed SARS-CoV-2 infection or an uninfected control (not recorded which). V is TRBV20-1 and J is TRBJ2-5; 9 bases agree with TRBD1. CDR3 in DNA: TGCAGTGCTAGGGGGACAGGGCGGCAAGAGACCCAGTACTTC. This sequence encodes CSARGTGRQETQYF.